The source of this T cell receptor (beta chain) is a study of blood T cell repertoires in COVID-19. The CDR3 contains 17 residues. Germline V gives CDR1 MDHEN, CDR2 SYDVKM. V gave up 4 bases and J gave up 4 bases; unmatched junction bases: 12. This table comes from immunoSEQ multiplex PCR, and its TCRdb copy is limited to in-frame clones, with some not included. The sample yields more than 100,000 clones, about 90% seen once. The genes are TRBV28 and TRBJ2-2; 7 bases map to TRBD1. Sequenced input: peripheral blood. The clonotype originates from a woman aged 45 to 65 with active or convalescent COVID-19. DNA of the CDR3: TGTGCCAGCAGTTCATACCGACAGGGACGAGGCACCGGGGAGCTGTTTTTT. This codes for CASSSYRQGRGTGELFF.